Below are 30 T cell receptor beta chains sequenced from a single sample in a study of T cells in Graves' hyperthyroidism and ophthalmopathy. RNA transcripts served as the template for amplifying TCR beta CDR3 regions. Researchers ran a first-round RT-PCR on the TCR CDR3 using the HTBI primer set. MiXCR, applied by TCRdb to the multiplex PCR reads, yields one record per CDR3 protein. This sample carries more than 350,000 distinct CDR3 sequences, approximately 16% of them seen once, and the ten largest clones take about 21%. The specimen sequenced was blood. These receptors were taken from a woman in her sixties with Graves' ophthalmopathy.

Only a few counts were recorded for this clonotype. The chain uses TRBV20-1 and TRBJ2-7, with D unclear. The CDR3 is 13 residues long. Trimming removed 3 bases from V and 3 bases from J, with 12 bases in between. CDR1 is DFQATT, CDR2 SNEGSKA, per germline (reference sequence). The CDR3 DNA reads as TGCAGTGCTAGCGCGGACCCTTACTACGAGCAGTACTTC. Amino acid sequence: CSASADPYYEQYF.

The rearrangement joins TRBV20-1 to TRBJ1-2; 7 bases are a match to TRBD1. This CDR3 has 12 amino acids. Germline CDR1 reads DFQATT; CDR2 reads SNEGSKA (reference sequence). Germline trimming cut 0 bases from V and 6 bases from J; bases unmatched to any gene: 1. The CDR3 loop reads CSARDRGHGYTF. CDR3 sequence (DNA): TGCAGTGCTAGAGATAGGGGGCATGGCTACACCTTC.

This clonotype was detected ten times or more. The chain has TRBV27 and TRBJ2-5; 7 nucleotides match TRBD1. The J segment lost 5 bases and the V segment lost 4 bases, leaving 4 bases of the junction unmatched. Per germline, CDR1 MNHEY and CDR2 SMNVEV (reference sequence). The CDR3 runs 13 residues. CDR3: CASSSQGLETQYF. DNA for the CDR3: TGTGCCAGCAGTTCACAGGGGTTGGAGACCCAGTACTTC.

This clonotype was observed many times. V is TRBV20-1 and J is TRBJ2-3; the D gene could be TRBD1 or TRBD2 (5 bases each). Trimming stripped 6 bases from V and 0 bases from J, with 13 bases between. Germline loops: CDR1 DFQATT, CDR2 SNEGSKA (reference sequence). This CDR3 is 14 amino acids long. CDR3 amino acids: CSAGTVPSTDTQYF. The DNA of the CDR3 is TGCAGTGCCGGGACGGTCCCTAGCACAGATACGCAGTATTTT.

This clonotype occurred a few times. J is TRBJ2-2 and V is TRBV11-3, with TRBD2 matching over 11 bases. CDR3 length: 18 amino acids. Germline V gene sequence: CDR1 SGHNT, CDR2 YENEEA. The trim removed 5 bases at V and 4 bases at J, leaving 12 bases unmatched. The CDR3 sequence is CASSDEGSGRAGTGELFF. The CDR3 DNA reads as TGTGCCAGCAGCGACGAAGGTAGCGGGAGGGCGGGCACCGGGGAGCTGTTTTTT.

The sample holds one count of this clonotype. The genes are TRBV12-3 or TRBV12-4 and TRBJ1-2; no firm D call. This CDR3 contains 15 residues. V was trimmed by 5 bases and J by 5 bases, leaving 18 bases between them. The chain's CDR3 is CASSPAGEGVYGYTF. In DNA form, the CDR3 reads TGTGCCAGCAGTCCGGCTGGGGAGGGCGTTTATGGCTACACCTTC.

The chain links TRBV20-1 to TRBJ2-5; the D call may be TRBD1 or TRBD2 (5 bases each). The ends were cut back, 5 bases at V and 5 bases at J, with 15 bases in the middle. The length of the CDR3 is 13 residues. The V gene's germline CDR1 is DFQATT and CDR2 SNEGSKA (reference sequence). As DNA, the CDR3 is TGCAGTGCTCCCCGACGGGGCTACGAGACCCAGTACTTC. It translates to CSAPRRGYETQYF.

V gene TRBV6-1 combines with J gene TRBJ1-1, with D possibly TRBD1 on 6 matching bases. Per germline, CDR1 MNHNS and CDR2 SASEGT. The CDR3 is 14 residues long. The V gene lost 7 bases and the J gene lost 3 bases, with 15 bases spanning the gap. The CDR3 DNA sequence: TGTGCCAGCAATAACAGGGTTCGGGACACTGAAGCTTTCTTT. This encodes CASNNRVRDTEAFF.

Here the CDR3 reads CATSREHSPQETQYF. CDR3 nucleotide sequence: TGTGCCACCAGCAGAGAACACAGCCCCCAAGAGACCCAGTACTTC. The J gene is TRBJ2-5, the V gene TRBV15; no clear D gene. Trimming left V 0 bases short and J 1 base short, with 9 bases between. Germline V CDR1 and CDR2: LNHNV, YYDKDF (reference sequence). This CDR3 contains 15 residues.

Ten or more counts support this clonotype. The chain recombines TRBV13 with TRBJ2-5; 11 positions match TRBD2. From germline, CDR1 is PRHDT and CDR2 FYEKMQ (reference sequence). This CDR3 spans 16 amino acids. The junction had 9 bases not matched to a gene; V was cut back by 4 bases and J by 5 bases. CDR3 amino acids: CASSSRTSGRRETQYF. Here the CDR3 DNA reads TGTGCCAGCAGCTCGCGTACTAGCGGGAGACGCGAGACCCAGTACTTC.

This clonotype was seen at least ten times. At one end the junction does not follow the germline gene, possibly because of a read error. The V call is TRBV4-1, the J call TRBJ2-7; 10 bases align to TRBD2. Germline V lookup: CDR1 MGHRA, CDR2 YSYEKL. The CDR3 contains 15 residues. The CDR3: CASSQGTSGTYEQYF. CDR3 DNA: TGTGCCAGCAGCCAAGGCACTAGCGGGACCTACGAGCAGTACTTC.

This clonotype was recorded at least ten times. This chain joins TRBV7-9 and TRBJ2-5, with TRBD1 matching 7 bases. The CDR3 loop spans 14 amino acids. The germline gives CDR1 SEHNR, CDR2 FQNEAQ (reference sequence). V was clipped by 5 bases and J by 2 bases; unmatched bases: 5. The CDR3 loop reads CASSRPGQQETQYF. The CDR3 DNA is TGTGCCAGCAGCAGGCCGGGACAGCAAGAGACCCAGTACTTC.

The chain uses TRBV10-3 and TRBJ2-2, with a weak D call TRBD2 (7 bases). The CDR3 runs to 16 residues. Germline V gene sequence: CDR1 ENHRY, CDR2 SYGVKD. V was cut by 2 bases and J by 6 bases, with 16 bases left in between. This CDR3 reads CAISEPRGAGSGELFF. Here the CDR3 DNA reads TGTGCCATCAGTGAGCCCCGGGGGGCCGGGTCCGGGGAGCTGTTTTTT.

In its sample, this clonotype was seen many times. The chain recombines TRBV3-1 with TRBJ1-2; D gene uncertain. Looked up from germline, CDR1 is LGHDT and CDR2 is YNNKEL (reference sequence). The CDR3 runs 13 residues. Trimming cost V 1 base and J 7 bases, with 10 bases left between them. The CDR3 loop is CASSQVETGGYTF. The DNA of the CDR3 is TGTGCCAGCAGCCAAGTCGAGACTGGTGGCTACACCTTC.

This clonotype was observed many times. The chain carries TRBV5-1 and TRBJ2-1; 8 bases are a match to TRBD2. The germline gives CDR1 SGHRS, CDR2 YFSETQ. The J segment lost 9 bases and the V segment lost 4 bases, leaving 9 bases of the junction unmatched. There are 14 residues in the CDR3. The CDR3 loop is CASSPNSGTVEQFF. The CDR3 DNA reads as TGCGCCAGCAGCCCCAATAGCGGGACCGTTGAGCAGTTCTTC.

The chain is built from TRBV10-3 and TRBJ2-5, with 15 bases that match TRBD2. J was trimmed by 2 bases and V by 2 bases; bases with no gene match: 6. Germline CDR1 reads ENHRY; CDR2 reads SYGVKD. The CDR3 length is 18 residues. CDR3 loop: CAISEPGLAGGEQETQYF. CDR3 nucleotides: TGTGCCATCAGTGAGCCTGGACTAGCGGGAGGGGAACAAGAGACCCAGTACTTC.

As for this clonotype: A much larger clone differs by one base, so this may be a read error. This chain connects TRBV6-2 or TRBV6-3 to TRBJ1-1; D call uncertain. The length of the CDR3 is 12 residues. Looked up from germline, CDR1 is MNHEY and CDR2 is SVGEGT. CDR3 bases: TGTGCCAGCAGCCCCTCGAACACTGAAGCTCTCTTT. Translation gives CASSPSNTEALF.

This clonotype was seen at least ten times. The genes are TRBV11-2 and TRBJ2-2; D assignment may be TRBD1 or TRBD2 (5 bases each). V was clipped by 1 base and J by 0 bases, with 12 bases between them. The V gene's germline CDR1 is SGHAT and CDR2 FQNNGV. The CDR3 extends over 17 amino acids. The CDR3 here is CASSLVGTSANTGELFF. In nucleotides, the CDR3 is TGTGCCAGCAGCTTAGTCGGGACGTCCGCGAACACCGGGGAGCTGTTTTTT.

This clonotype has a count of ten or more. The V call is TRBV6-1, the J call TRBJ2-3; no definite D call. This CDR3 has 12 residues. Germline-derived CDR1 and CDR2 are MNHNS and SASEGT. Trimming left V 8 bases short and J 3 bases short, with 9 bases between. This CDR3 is CASCTRTDTQYF. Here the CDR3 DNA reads TGTGCCAGCTGCACTCGAACAGATACGCAGTATTTT.

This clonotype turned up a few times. CDR3 sequence: CASESSGDEQFF. DNA for the CDR3: TGTGCCAGCGAATCTTCAGGAGATGAGCAGTTCTTC. The chain couples TRBV2 to TRBJ2-1; no clear D. Germline V gene sequence: CDR1 SNHLY, CDR2 FYNNEI. The V end was cut by 8 bases, the J end by 8 bases, with 13 bases between. The CDR3 has 12 amino acids.

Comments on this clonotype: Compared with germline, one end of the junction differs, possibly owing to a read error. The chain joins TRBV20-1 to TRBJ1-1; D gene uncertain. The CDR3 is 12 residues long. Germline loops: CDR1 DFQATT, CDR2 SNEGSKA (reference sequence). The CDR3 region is CSARAGFTEALF. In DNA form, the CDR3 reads TGCAGTGCTCGAGCGGGATTCACTGAAGCTCTCTTT.

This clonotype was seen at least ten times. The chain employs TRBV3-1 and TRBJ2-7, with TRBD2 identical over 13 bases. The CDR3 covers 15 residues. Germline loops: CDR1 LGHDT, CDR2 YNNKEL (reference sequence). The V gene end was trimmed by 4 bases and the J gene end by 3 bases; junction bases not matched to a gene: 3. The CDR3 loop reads CASSPTSGRGYEQYF. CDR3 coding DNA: TGTGCCAGCAGCCCAACTAGCGGGAGGGGCTACGAGCAGTACTTC.

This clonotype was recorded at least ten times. The CDR3: CASSTGGNEQFF. The CDR3 DNA reads as TGTGCCAGCAGCACAGGGGGAAATGAGCAGTTCTTC. The rearrangement links TRBV11-2 to TRBJ2-1; 8 nucleotides line up with TRBD1. Trimming cost V 5 bases and J 7 bases; bases outside gene matches: 1. Germline V CDR1 and CDR2: SGHAT, FQNNGV. This CDR3 is 12 amino acids long.

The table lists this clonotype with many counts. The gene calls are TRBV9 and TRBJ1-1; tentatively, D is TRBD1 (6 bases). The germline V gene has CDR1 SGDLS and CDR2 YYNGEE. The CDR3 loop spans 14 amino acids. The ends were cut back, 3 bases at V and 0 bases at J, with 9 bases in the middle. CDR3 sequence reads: CASSARTVNTEAFF. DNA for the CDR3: TGTGCCAGCAGCGCTCGGACAGTGAACACTGAAGCTTTCTTT.

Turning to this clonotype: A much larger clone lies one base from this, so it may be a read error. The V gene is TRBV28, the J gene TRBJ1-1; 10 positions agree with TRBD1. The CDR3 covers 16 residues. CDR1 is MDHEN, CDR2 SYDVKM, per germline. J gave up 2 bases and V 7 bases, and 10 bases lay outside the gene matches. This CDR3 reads CASNQYRTGGNTEAFF. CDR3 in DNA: TGTGCCAGCAACCAATACCGGACAGGGGGAAACACTGAAGCTTTCTTT.

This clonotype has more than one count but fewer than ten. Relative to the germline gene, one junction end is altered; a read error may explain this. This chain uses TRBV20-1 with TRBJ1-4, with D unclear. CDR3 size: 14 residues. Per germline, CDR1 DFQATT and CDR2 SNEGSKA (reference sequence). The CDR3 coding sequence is TGTGGTGGGAAGGGCGATGCAACTAATGAAAAACTGTTTTTT. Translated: CGGKGDATNEKLFF.

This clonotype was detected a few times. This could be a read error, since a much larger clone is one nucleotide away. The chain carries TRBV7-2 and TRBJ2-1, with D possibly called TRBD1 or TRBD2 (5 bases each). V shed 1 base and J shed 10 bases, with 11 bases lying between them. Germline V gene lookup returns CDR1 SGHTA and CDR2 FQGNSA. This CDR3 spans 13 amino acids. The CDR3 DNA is TGTGCCAGCAGCTTAGACTGGTGGGGGGAGCAGTTCTTC. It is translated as CASSLDWWGEQFF.

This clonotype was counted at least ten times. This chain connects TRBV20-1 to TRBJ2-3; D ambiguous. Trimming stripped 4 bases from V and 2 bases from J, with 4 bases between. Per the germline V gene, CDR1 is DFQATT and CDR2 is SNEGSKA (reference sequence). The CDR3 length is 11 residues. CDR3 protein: CSATNTDTQYF. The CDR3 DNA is TGCAGTGCTACAAACACAGATACGCAGTATTTT.

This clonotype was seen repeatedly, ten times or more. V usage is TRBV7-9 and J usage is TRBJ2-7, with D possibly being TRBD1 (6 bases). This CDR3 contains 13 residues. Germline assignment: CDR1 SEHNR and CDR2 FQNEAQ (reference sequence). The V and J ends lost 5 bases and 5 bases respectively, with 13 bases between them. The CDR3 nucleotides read TGTGCCAGCAGCGAGGGGGAGAAGGACGAGCAGTACTTC. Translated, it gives CASSEGEKDEQYF.

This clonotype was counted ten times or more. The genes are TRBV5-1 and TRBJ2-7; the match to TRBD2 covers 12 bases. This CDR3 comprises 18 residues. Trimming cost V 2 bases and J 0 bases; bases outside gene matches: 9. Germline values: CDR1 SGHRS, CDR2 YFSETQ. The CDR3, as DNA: TGCGCCAGCAGCTTTTCCGGGACTAGCGGGTGGGCCTCCTACGAGCAGTACTTC. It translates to CASSFSGTSGWASYEQYF.